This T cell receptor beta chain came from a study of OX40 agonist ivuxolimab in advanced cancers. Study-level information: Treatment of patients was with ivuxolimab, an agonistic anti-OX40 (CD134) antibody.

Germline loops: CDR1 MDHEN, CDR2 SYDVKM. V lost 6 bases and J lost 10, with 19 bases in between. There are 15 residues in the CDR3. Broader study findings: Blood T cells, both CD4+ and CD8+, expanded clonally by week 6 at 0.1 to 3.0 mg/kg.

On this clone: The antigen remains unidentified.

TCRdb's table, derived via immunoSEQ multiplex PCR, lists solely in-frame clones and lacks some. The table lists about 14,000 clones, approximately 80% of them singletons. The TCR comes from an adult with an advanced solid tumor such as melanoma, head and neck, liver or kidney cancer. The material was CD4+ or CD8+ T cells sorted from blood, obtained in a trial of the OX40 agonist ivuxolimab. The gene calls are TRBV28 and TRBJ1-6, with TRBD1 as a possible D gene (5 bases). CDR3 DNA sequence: TGTGCCAGCAGCCTGGGGCAGGGTTTTCGGTCACCCCTCCACTTT. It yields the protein CASSLGQGFRSPLHF.